This TCR beta chain was identified in a study of graft-versus-host responses after intestinal transplantation. Study-wide background: The study gave all recipients anti-thymocyte globulin induction, then tacrolimus and steroids for approximately three years. The study's findings and limits: GvH clones turned up in recipient marrow; some had shown up first in ileum or blood. Graft-donor T cell macrochimerism in patients accompanied high graft-versus-host to host-versus-graft clonal ratios in allografts.

Germline CDR1 SGHRS, CDR2 YFSETQ. Trimming cost V 4 bases and J 0 bases; bases outside gene matches: 5. CDR3 size: 15 residues. In regard to this clone: Its cognate antigen is unknown.

Here immunoSEQ multiplex PCR was the method, and the copy in TCRdb shows in-frame clones only, minus some. The table records 96,000 or so clones, 92% of them present only once. The material sequenced was unstimulated CD4+ T cells sorted from spleen or lymph node cells, taken before intestinal transplant. This TCR derives from a human donor who received an intestinal transplant. The V call is TRBV5-1, the J call TRBJ1-1, with 8 bases aligning to TRBD1. This CDR3 is CASSTRTGLNTEAFF. The CDR3 nucleotides read TGCGCCAGCAGCACGCGGACAGGGTTGAACACTGAAGCTTTCTTT.